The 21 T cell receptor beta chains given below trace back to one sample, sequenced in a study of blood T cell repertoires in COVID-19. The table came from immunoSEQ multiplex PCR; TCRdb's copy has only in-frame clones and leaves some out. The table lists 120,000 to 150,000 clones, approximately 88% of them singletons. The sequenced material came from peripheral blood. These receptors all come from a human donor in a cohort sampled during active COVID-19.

CDR3 loop: CASSLEAGDRYGYTF. CDR3 sequence (DNA): TGCGCCAGCAGCTTGGAGGCAGGGGATCGGTATGGCTACACCTTC. The rearrangement links TRBV5-1 to TRBJ1-2, with a tentative D call TRBD1 (6 bases). The CDR3 loop spans 15 amino acids. V lost 0 bases, J lost 5 bases, and 14 bases lay in between. Per the germline V gene, CDR1 is SGHRS and CDR2 is YFSETQ.

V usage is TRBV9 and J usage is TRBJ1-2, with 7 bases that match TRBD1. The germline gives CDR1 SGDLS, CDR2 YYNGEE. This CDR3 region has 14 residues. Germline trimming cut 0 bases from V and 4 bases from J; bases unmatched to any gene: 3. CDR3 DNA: TGTGCCAGCAGCGTAGCTGGGGACAGCTATGGCTACACCTTC. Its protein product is CASSVAGDSYGYTF.

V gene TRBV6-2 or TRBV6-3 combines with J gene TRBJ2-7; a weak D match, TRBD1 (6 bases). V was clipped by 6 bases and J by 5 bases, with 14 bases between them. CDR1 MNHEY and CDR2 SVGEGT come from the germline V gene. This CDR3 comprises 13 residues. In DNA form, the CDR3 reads TGTGCCAGCAGGTACCGGGACACCGACGAGCAGTACTTC. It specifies CASRYRDTDEQYF.

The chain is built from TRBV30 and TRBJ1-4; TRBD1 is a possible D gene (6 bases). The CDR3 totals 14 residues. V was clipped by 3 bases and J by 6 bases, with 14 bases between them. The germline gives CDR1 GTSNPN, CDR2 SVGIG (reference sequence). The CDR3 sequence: CAWRSRGPDEKLFF. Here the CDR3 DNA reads TGTGCCTGGAGGTCCAGGGGACCGGATGAAAAACTGTTTTTT.

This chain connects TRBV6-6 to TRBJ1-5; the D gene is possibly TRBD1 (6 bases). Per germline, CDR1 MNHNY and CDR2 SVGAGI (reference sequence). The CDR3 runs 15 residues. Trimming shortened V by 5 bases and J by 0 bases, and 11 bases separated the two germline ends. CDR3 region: CASSTGQTSNQPQHF. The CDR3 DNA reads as TGTGCCAGCAGTACAGGACAGACTAGCAATCAGCCCCAGCATTTT.

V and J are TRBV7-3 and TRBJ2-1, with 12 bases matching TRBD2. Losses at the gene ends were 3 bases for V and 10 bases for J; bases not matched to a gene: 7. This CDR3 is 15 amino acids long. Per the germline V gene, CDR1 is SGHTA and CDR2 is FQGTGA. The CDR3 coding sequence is TGTGCCAGCAGCTTGCTAGCGGGGGGGTCATGGGAGCAGTTCTTC. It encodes CASSLLAGGSWEQFF.

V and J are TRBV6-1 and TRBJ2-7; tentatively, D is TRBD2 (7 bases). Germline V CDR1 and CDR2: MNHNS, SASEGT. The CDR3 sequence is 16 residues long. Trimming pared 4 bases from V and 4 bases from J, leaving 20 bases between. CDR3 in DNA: TGTGCCAGCAGTGTCCGTGGGGGGGCCTCAATTTACGAGCAGTACTTC. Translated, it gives CASSVRGGASIYEQYF.

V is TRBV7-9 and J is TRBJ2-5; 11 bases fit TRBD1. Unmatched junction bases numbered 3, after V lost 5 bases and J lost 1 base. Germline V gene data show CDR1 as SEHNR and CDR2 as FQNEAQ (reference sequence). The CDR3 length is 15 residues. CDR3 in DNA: TGTGCCAGCAGCGGGGACAGGGGGTCCCAAGAGACCCAGTACTTC. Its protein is CASSGDRGSQETQYF. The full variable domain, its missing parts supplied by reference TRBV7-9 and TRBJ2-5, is DTGVSQNPRHKITKRGQNVTFRCDPISEHNRLYWYRQTLGQGPEFLTYFQNEAQLEKSRLLSDRFSAERPKGSFSTLEIQRTEQGDSAMYLCASSGDRGSQETQYFGPGTRLLVL.

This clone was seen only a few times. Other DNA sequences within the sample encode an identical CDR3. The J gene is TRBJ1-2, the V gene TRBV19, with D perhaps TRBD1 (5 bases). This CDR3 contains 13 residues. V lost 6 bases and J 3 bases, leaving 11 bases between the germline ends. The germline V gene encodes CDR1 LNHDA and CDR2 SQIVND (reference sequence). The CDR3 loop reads CASSPRGDYGYTF. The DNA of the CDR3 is TGTGCCAGTAGCCCCCGGGGGGACTATGGCTACACCTTC.

CDR3 region: CASSEGLGQGGMNTEAFF. For the CDR3, the DNA is TGTGCCAGCAGTGAGGGCTTGGGACAGGGAGGGATGAACACTGAAGCTTTCTTT. This chain joins TRBV6-1 and TRBJ1-1; 9 bases are a match to TRBD1. The CDR3 sequence is 18 residues long. Trimming cost V 3 bases and J 0 bases; bases outside gene matches: 11. Germline lookup yields CDR1 MNHNS and CDR2 SASEGT.

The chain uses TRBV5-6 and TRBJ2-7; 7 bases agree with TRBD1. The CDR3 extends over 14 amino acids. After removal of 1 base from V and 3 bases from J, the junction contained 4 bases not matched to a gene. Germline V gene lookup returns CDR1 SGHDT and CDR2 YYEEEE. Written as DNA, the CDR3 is TGTGCCAGCAGCTTGAGGGACAGACTCTACGAGCAGTACTTC. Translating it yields CASSLRDRLYEQYF.

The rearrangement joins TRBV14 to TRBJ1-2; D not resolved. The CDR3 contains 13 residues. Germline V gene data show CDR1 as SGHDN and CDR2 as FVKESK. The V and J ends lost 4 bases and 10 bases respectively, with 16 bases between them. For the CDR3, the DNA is TGTGCCAGCAGCCCCGGGGTGCGTGTGTCCTACACCTTC. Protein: CASSPGVRVSYTF.

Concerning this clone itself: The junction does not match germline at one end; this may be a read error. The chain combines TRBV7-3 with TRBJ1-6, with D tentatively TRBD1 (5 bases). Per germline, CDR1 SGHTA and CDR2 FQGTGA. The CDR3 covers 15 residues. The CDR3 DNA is TGTGCCAGCAGCCTAACGGGGGGACGTGGTTCACCCCTCCACTTT. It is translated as CASSLTGGRGSPLHF.

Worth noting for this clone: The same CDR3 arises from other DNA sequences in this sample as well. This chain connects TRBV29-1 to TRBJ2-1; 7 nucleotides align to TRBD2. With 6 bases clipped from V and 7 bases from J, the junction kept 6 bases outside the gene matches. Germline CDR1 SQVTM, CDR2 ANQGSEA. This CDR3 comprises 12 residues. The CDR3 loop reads CSVDYGRNEQFF. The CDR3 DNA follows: TGCAGCGTCGACTACGGGAGGAATGAGCAGTTCTTC.

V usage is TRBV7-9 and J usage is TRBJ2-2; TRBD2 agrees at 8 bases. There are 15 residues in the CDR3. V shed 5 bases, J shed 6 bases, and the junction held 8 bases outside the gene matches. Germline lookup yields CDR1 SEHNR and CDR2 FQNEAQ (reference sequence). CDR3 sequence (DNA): TGTGCCAGCAGCCCCGGGGGGGCCTGGGCCGGGGAGCTGTTTTTT. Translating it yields CASSPGGAWAGELFF.

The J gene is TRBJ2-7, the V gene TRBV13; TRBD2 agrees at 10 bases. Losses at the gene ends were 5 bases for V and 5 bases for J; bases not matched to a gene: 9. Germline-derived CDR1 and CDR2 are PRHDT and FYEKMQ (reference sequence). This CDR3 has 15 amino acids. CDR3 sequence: CASSPRASGGDEQYF. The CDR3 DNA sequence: TGTGCCAGCAGCCCCCGGGCTAGCGGGGGTGACGAGCAGTACTTC.

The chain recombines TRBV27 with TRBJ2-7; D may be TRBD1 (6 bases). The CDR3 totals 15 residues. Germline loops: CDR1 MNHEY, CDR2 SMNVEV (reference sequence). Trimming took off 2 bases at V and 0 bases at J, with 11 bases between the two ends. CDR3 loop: CASSLRTARSYEQYF. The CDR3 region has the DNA TGTGCCAGCAGTTTAAGGACAGCACGCTCCTACGAGCAGTACTTC.

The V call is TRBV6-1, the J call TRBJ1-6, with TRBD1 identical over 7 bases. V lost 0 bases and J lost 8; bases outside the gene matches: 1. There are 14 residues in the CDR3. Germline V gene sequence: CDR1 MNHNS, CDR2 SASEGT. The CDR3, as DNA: TGTGCCAGCAGTGAAGCGGGGACAGATTCACCCCTCCACTTT. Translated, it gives CASSEAGTDSPLHF.

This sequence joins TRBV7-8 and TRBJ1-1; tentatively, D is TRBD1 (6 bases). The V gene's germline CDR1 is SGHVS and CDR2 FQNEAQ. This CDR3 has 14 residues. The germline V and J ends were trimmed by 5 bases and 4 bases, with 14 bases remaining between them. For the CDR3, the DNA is TGTGCCAGCAGCGGAAACAGGGCGTTCACTGAAGCTTTCTTT. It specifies CASSGNRAFTEAFF.

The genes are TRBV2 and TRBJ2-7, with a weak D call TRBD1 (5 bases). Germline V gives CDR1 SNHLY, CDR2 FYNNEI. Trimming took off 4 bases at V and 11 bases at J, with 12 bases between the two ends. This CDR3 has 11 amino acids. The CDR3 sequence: CASSGGRMEYF. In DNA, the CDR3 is TGTGCCAGCAGTGGGGGCAGGATGGAGTACTTC.

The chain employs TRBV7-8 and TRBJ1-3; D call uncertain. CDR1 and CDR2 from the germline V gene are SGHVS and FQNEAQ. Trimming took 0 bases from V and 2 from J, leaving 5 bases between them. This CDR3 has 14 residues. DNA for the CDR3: TGTGCCAGCAGCTTAGCGCAGGCTGGAAACACCATATATTTT. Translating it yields CASSLAQAGNTIYF.